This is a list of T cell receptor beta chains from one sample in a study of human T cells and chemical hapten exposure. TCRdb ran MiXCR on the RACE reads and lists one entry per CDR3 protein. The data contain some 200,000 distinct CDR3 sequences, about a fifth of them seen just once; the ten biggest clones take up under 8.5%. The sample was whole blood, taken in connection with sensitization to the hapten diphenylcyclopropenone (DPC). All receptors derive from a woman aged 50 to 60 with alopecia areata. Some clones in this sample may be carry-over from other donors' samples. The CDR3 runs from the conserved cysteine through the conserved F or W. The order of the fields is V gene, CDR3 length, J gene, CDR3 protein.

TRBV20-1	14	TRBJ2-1	CSASSAGPYNEQFF
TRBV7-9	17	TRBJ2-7	CASSFSPSGRALREQYF
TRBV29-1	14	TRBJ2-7	CSVGTAKANYEQYF
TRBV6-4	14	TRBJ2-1	CASIWTSEYNEQFF
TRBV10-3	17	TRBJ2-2	CAISESNPGGNTGELFF
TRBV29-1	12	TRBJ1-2	CSVDTGGDGYTF
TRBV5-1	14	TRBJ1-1	CASSWEGVDTEAFF
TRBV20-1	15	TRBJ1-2	CSATTTGTGAYGYTF
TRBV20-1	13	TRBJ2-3	CSARTGNSNTQYF
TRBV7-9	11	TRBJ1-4	CASSFNEKLFF
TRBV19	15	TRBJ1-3	CASSDTGLSGNTIYF
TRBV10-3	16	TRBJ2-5	CAISERGSKSGETQYF
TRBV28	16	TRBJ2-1	CASSGQGNSGRNEQFF
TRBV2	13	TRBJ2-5	CASILGVQETQYF
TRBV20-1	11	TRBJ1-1	CSARGQTEAFF
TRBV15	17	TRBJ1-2	CATSGPPGTAKNYGYTF
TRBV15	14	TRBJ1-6	CATSGGPSNSPLHF
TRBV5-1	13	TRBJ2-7	CASSWAELNEQYF
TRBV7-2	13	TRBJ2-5	CASSLRRSEDQYF
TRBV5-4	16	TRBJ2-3	CASSRRDRGLSDTQYF
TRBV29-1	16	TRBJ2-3	CSVAGTSGSSTDTQYF
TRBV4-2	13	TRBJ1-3	CASSQDRQNTIYF
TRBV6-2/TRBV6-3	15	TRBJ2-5	CASSGRQGIRKTQYF
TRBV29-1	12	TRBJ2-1	CSAGRDYNEQFF
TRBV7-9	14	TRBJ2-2	CASSTGQGSGELFF